A selection of T cell receptor beta chains follows, all from one sample in a study of T cells in Graves' hyperthyroidism and ophthalmopathy. In TCRdb, the multiplex PCR reads were re-called with MiXCR into one record per CDR3 protein. The repertoire holds approximately 570,000 distinct CDR3 sequences, just under 20% seen once, with approximately 50% in the top ten. The sequencing sample was made of blood. The receptors shown here come from a middle-aged man with Graves' ophthalmopathy. CDR3s include the opening cysteine and the closing phenylalanine or tryptophan. A D gene is named only where the DNA matches it firmly. Size values are once, few and many counts, or a class for expanded clones, and some rows have none.

TRBV7-8,.,.,TRBJ1-2,12,TGTGCCAGCAGTTACCAAGACTATGGCTACACCTTC,CASSYQDYGYTF
TRBV13,.,.,TRBJ2-3,14,TGTGCCAGCCGGACCTTTAGGAGCACAGATACGCAGTATTTT,CASRTFRSTDTQYF
TRBV28,many,.,TRBJ2-2,14,TGTGCCAGCAGTACCACAGCGAACACCGGGGAGCTGTTTTTT,CASSTTANTGELFF
TRBV9,.,TRBD1,TRBJ1-1,14,TGTGCCAGCAGCACTCAGGGGGCTGACACTGAAGCTTTCTTT,CASSTQGADTEAFF
TRBV19,few,.,TRBJ2-6,16,TGTGCCACCACCGGCCATTCCCCTCCTGGGGCCAACGTCCTGACTTTC,CATTGHSPPGANVLTF
TRBV27,.,.,TRBJ1-2,15,TGTGCCAGCAGTACAGGACAGAGGCTTAACTATGGCTACACCTTC,CASSTGQRLNYGYTF
TRBV13,.,TRBD2,TRBJ2-3,15,TGTGCCAGCAGCTTGACTAGCGGGAGAATAGATACGCAGTATTTT,CASSLTSGRIDTQYF
TRBV12-3/TRBV12-4,.,.,TRBJ1-6,14,TGTGCCAGCAGTTTAGTGGGAGGGGGGGGACCCCTCCACTTT,CASSLVGGGGPLHF
TRBV28,many,TRBD2,TRBJ2-3,16,TGTGCCAGCAGTTCCCCTAGCGGGAGCGGAACAGATACGCAGTATTTT,CASSSPSGSGTDTQYF
TRBV3-1,many,TRBD1,TRBJ2-5,14,TGTGCCAGCAGCCAGGGACAGGGGTTTGGGACCCAGTACTTC,CASSQGQGFGTQYF
TRBV20-1,many,TRBD2,TRBJ2-1,17,TGCAGTGCTAGGCCAGCTAGCGGGGGCCCCCGACACAATGAGCAGTTCTTC,CSARPASGGPRHNEQFF
TRBV12-3/TRBV12-4,.,.,TRBJ1-3,14,TGTGCCAGCAGTTTGGTACAGAAGCGGGACACCATATATTTT,CASSLVQKRDTIYF
TRBV3-1,few,.,TRBJ1-1,14,TGTGCCAGCAGCCCCAACCCGGGGGGCACTGAAGCTTTCTTT,CASSPNPGGTEAFF
TRBV28,many,TRBD2,TRBJ2-7,16,TGTGCCAGCAGTTTACACCTAGCGGTGCTAAACTACGAGCAGTACTTC,CASSLHLAVLNYEQYF
TRBV20-1,many,.,TRBJ2-1,15,TGCAGTGCTAGAGATTGGGAGTCCACCCACAATGAGCAGTTCTTC,CSARDWESTHNEQFF
TRBV5-5,many,.,TRBJ1-1,12,TGTGCCAGCAGCTTGGAACAGCTTGAAGCTTTCTTT,CASSLEQLEAFF
TRBV30,few,.,TRBJ1-3,15,TGTGCCTGGAGTGTAGACTCTAGGTGGGGAAACACCATATATTTT,CAWSVDSRWGNTIYF
TRBV27,.,.,TRBJ1-5,14,TGTGCCAGCAGGGCAGAGACAAGCAATCAGCCCCAGCATTTT,CASRAETSNQPQHF
TRBV20-1,many,.,TRBJ2-5,13,TGCAGTGCTATGTCTAGCTTTCCTGGGACCCAGTACTTC,CSAMSSFPGTQYF
TRBV3-1,many,TRBD2,TRBJ2-1,15,TGTGCCAGCAGCCAAGATACGGGAGGATACAATGAGCAGTTCTTC,CASSQDTGGYNEQFF
TRBV3-1,.,.,TRBJ1-2,14,TGTGCCAGCAGCTCGACAAGGGATGGCTATGGCTACACCTTC,CASSSTRDGYGYTF
TRBV9,few,.,TRBJ2-1,16,TGTGCCAGCAGCGTTTCTAGCGACCGCTCCTACAATGAGCAGTTCTTC,CASSVSSDRSYNEQFF
TRBV27,few,TRBD1,TRBJ1-6,16,TGTGCCAGCAGCGGACAGGGAGGTACCTATAATTCACCCCTCCACTTT,CASSGQGGTYNSPLHF
TRBV27,.,.,TRBJ2-7,15,TGTGCCAGCAAGGGAGGGGGCGGGGGTGGATACGAGCAGTACTTC,CASKGGGGGGYEQYF
TRBV12-3/TRBV12-4,many,.,TRBJ2-7,12,TGTGCCAGCAGTTTATCGGGATACGAGCAGTACTTC,CASSLSGYEQYF
TRBV6-1,few,TRBD2,TRBJ2-3,15,TGTGCCAGCAGTGCCCTTAGCGGGAGAACAGATACGCAGTATTTT,CASSALSGRTDTQYF
TRBV5-1,few,.,TRBJ1-6,13,TGCGCCAGCAGCTTGTCAACAAATTCACCCCTCCACTTT,CASSLSTNSPLHF
TRBV4-1,.,.,TRBJ2-2,16,TGCGCCAGCAGCCAAGTTGCGGGGTTGGACACCGGGGAGCTGTTTTTT,CASSQVAGLDTGELFF
TRBV9,few,.,TRBJ2-1,16,TGTGCCAGCAGCGTAGATGGACAGTCCATTTACAATGAGCAGTTCTTC,CASSVDGQSIYNEQFF
TRBV28,few,.,TRBJ1-2,14,TGTGCCAGCAGTTCAGGGCCAGCTAACTATGGCTACACCTTC,CASSSGPANYGYTF
TRBV9,.,TRBD1,TRBJ1-2,15,TGTGCCAGCAGCCCCCCAGGGGGGAGGGACTATGGCTACACCTTC,CASSPPGGRDYGYTF
TRBV12-3/TRBV12-4,many,TRBD2,TRBJ2-5,15,TGTGCCAGCAGTTCTCAAAGCGGGGTCCTTGAGACCCAGTACTTC,CASSSQSGVLETQYF
TRBV30,.,TRBD1,TRBJ2-7,14,TGTGCCTGGTCAACAGGGGTTACCTCCTACGAGCAGTACTTC,CAWSTGVTSYEQYF
TRBV5-6,few,.,TRBJ2-1,15,TGTGCCAGCAGCTTGTACACCCTCGGTGGTGATGAGCAGTTCTTC,CASSLYTLGGDEQFF
TRBV30,many,.,TRBJ2-7,15,TGTGCCTGGAGTCGGGGCTCAGGGCCAGCCTACGAGCAGTACTTC,CAWSRGSGPAYEQYF
TRBV7-9,once,.,TRBJ2-7,15,TGTGCCAGCAGCTTAAGCGGAGGGCATGGGTACGAGCAGTACTTC,CASSLSGGHGYEQYF
TRBV6-2/TRBV6-3,few,.,TRBJ2-1,13,TGTGCCAGCAGTTACGCTCCATCCAATGAGCAGTTCTTC,CASSYAPSNEQFF
TRBV7-6,.,.,TRBJ2-3,14,TGTGCCAGCAGCTTAGCTCATCCCACAGATACGCAGTATTTT,CASSLAHPTDTQYF
TRBV20-1,.,.,TRBJ2-5,14,TGCAGTGCTAGAGATAACAGACAGCAAGAGACCCAGTACTTC,CSARDNRQQETQYF